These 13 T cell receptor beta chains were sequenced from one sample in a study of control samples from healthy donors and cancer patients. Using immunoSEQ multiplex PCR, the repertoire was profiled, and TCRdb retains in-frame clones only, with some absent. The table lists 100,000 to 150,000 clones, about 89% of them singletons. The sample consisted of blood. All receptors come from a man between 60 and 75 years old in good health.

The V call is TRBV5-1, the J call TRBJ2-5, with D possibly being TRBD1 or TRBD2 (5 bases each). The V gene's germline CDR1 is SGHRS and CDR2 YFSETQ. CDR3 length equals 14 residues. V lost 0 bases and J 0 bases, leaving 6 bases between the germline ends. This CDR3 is CASSLGGYQETQYF. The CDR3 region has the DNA TGCGCCAGCAGCTTGGGGGGGTACCAAGAGACCCAGTACTTC.

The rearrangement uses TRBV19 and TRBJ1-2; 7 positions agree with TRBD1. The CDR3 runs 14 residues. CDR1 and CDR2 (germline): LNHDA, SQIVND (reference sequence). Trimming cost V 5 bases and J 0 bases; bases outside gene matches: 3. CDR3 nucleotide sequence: TGTGCCAGTAGTCTGCAGGGGGCTAACTATGGCTACACCTTC. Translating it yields CASSLQGANYGYTF.

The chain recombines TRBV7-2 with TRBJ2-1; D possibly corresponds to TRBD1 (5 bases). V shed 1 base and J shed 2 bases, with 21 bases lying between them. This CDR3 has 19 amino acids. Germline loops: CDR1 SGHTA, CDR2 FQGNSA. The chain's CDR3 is CASSLDERPWGSPYNEQFF. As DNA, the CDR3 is TGTGCCAGCAGCTTAGATGAGAGACCCTGGGGCAGTCCCTACAATGAGCAGTTCTTC. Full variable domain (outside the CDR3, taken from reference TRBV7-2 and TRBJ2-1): GAGVSQSPSNKVTEKGKDVELRCDPISGHTALYWYRQSLGQGLEFLIYFQGNSAPDKSGLPSDRFSAERTGGSVSTLTIQRTQQEDSAVYLCASSLDERPWGSPYNEQFFGPGTRLTVL.

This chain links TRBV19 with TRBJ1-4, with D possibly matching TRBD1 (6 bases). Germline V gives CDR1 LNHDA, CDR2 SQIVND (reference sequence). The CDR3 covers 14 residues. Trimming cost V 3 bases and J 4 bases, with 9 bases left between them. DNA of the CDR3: TGTGCCAGTAGTATTCAAGGGGGTAATGAAAAACTGTTTTTT. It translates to CASSIQGGNEKLFF.

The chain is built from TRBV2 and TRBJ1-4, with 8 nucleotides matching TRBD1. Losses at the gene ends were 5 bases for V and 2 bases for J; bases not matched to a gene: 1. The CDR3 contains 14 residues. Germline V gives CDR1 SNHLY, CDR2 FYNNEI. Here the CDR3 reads CASSWTGTNEKLFF. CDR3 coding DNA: TGTGCCAGCAGTTGGACAGGGACTAATGAAAAACTGTTTTTT.

This chain's CDR3 is CASSRPVGTARGDTQYF. The CDR3 DNA sequence: TGTGCCAGCAGTAGGCCAGTCGGGACAGCCCGCGGAGATACGCAGTATTTT. This chain uses TRBV2 with TRBJ2-3, with 7 bases that match TRBD1. This CDR3 comprises 17 residues. The ends lost 5 bases at V and 5 bases at J; junction bases unmatched: 16. The germline CDR1 and CDR2 sequences are SNHLY and FYNNEI.

CDR3 coding DNA: TGTGCCAGCACCTCGGGACAGGGGAGGGAAGAGACCCAGTACTTC. This encodes CASTSGQGREETQYF. The chain is built from TRBV28 and TRBJ2-5; 10 positions agree with TRBD1. CDR1 is MDHEN and CDR2 is SYDVKM in the germline V gene. The CDR3 runs to 15 residues. The J segment lost 3 bases and the V segment lost 7 bases, leaving 8 bases of the junction unmatched.

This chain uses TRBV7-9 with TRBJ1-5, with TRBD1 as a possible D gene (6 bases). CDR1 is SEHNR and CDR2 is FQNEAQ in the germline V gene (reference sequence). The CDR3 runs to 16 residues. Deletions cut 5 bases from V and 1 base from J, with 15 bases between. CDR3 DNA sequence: TGTGCCAGCAGCCCCTCCGGGGGGGCAAGCAATCAGCCCCAGCATTTT. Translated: CASSPSGGASNQPQHF.

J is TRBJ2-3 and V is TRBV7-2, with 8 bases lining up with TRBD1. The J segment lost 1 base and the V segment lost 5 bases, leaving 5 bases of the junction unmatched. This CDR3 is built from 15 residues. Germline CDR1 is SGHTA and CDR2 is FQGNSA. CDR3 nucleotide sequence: TGTGCCAGCAGCCCGACAGGGGATGGCACAGATACGCAGTATTTT. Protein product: CASSPTGDGTDTQYF.

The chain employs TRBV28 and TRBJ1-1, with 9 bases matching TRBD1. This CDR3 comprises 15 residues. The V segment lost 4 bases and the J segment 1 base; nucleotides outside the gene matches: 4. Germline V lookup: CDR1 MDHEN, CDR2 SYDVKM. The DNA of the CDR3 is TGTGCCAGCAGTTCCGGGGGACAGGGGAACACTGAAGCTTTCTTT. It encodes CASSSGGQGNTEAFF.

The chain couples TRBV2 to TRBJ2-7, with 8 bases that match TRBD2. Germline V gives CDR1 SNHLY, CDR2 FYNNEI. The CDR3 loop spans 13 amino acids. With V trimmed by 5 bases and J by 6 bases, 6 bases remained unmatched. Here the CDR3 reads CASSSSGGAEQYF. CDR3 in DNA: TGTGCCAGCAGTAGTTCGGGAGGGGCCGAGCAGTACTTC.

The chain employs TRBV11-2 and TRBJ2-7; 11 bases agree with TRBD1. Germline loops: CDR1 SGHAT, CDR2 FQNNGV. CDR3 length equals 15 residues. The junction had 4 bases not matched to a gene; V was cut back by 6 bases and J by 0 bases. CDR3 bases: TGTGCCAGCAGGGCCGGGACAGGGGGCTCCTACGAGCAGTACTTC. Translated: CASRAGTGGSYEQYF. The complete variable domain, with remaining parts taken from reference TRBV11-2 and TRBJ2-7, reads EAGVAQSPRYKIIEKRQSVAFWCNPISGHATLYWYQQILGQGPKLLIQFQNNGVVDDSQLPKDRFSAERLKGVDSTLKIQPAKLEDSAVYLCASRAGTGGSYEQYFGPGTRLTVT.

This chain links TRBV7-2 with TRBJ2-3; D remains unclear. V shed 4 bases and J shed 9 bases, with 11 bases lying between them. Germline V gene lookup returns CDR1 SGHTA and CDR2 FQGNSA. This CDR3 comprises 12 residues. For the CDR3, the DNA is TGTGCCAGCAGCTACCCCCTTTCGACGCAGTATTTT. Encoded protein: CASSYPLSTQYF.